This record looks at one TCR beta chain sequence and its context. What it binds is not known. The data belong to a study of T cell responses to AZD1222 COVID-19 vaccine. The ends were cut back, 5 bases at V and 1 base at J, with 8 bases in the middle. The length of the CDR3 is 13 residues. Per germline, CDR1 MNHNY and CDR2 SVGAGI (reference sequence). Repertoires were generated with immunoSEQ multiplex PCR, while TCRdb's copy carries only in-frame clones and drops some. Among approximately 94,000 clones listed, approximately 89% were seen once. Study-wide results and limits: Repertoires in all cases were sampled only once the peak T cell response had passed.

This TCR came from an adult in good health. This material consisted of peripheral blood, taken on day 0 of MenACWY control vaccination. The V and J genes are TRBV6-6 and TRBJ1-1; D is unclear. CDR3 amino acids: CASSPVANTEAFF. CDR3 DNA: TGTGCCAGCAGTCCCGTCGCGAACACTGAAGCTTTCTTT.